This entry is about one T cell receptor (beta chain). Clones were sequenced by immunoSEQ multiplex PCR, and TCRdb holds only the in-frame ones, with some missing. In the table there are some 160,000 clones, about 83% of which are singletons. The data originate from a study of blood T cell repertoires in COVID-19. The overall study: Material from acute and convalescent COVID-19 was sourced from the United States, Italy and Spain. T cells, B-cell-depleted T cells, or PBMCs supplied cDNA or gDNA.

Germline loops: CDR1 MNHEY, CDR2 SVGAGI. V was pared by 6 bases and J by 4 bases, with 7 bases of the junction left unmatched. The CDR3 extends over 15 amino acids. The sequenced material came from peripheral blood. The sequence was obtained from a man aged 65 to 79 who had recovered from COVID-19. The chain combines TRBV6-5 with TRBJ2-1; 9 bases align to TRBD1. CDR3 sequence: CASRPGTGTYNEQFF. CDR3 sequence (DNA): TGTGCCAGCAGGCCCGGGACAGGGACTTACAATGAGCAGTTCTTC.